This TCR beta chain was profiled in a study of OX40 agonist ivuxolimab in advanced cancers. Overall study: Eligibility admitted prior anti-PD-1, anti-PD-L1 or anti-CTLA-4 therapy; 30% to 40% had some.

The CDR3 covers 15 residues. V lost 2 bases and J 1 base, leaving 12 bases between the germline ends. Germline loops: CDR1 MNHEY, CDR2 SVGAGI. In regard to this clone: Its antigen remains unidentified.

Study conclusions and caveats: Researchers did not determine the expanded peripheral T cells' antigen specificity.

The assay was immunoSEQ multiplex PCR, and TCRdb's table has in-frame clones only and misses some. The sample records 55,000 to 85,000 clones, 85% to 90% being singletons. The gene calls are TRBV6-5 and TRBJ2-7, with D possibly TRBD2 on 7 matching bases. The TCR comes from an adult with an advanced solid tumor such as melanoma, head and neck, liver or kidney cancer. The starting material was CD4+ or CD8+ T cells sorted from blood, obtained in a trial of the OX40 agonist ivuxolimab. CDR3 region: CASSYGGAGSYEQYF. The CDR3, as DNA: TGTGCCAGCAGTTACGGGGGGGCGGGTTCCTACGAGCAGTACTTC.